The T cell receptor beta chain under discussion was sequenced for a study of vaccination and CD4 T cells after COVID-19. V was clipped by 0 bases and J by 4 bases, with 7 bases between them. Germline CDR1 and CDR2: DFQATT and SNEGSKA (reference sequence). The CDR3 runs 13 residues. Oncomine TCR Beta short-read sequencing was applied to DNA from cultured CD4+ T cells. TCRdb reanalysed the PCR reads using MiXCR and keeps one entry per CDR3 protein. The repertoire holds under 25,000 distinct CDR3 sequences, with around half as singletons. Noted treatment: approximately nine-day PBMC culture with coronavirus spike peptide pools or control peptides (ViraFEST assay). Comment on this clonotype: The antigen remains undetermined.

The gene calls are TRBV20-1 and TRBJ1-5; D possibly corresponds to TRBD1 (5 bases). Sample: CD4+ T cells from blood, cultured in vitro. The TCR was taken from a human donor who had recovered from COVID-19. The CDR3 here is CSARDGGNQPQHF. Here the CDR3 DNA reads TGCAGTGCTAGAGATGGGGGGAATCAGCCCCAGCATTTT.